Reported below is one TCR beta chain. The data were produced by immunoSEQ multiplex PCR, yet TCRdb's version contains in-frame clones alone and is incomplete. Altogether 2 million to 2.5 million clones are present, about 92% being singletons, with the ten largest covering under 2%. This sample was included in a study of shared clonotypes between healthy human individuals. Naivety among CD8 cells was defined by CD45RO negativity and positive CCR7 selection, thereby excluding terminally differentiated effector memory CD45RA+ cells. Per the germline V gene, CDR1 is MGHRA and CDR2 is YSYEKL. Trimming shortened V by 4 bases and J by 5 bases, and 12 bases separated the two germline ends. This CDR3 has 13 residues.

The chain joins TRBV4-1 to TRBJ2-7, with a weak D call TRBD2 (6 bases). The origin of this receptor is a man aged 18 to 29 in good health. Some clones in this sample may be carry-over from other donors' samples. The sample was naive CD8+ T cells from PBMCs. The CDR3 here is CASSPPGLNEQYF. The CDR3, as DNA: TGCGCCAGCAGCCCTCCGGGACTCAACGAGCAGTACTTC.